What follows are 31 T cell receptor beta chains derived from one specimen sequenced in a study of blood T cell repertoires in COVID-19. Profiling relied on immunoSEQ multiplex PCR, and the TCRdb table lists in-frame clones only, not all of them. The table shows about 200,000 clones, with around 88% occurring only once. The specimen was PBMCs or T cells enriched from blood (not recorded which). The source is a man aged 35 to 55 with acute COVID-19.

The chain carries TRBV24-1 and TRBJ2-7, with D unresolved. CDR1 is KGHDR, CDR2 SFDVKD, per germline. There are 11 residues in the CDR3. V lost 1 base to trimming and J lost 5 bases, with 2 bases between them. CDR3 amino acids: CATSDFNEQYF. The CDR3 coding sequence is TGTGCCACCAGTGATTTTAACGAGCAGTACTTC.

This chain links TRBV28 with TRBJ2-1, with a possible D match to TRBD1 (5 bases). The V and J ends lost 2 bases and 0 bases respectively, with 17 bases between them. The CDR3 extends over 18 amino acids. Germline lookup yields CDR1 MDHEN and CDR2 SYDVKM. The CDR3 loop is CASSLRARRTSSYNEQFF. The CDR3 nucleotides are TGTGCCAGCAGTTTAAGGGCGCGGCGGACAAGCTCCTACAATGAGCAGTTCTTC.

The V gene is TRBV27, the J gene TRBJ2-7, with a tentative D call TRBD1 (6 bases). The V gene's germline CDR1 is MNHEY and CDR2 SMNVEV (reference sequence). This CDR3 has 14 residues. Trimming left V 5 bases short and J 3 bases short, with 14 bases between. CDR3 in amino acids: CASSPTGFLYEQYF. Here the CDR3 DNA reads TGTGCCAGCAGTCCAACAGGGTTTCTCTACGAGCAGTACTTC.

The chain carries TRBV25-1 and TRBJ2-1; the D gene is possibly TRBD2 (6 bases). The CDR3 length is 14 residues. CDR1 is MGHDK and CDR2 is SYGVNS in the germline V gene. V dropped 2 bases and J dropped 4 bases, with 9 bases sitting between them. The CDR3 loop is CASSEQGLYNEQFF. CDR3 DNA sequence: TGTGCCAGCAGTGAACAGGGACTGTACAATGAGCAGTTCTTC.

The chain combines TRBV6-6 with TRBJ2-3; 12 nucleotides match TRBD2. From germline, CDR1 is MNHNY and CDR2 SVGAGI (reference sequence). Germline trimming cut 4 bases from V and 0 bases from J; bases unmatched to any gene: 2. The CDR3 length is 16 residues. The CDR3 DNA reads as TGTGCCAGCAGTTCAGGGACTAGCGGGAGCACAGATACGCAGTATTTT. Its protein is CASSSGTSGSTDTQYF.

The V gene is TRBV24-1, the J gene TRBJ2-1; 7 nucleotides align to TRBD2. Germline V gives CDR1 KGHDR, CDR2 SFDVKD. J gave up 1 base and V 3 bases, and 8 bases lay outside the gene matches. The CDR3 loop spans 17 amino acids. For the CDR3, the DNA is TGTGCCACCAGTGATAATAGCGGGCGGGAATCCTACAATGAGCAGTTCTTC. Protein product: CATSDNSGRESYNEQFF.

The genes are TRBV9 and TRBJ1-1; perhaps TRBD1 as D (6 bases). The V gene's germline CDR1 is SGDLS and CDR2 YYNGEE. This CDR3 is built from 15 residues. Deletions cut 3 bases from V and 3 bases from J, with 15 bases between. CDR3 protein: CASSASGVLDTEAFF. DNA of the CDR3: TGTGCCAGCAGCGCCTCAGGGGTTTTGGACACTGAAGCTTTCTTT.

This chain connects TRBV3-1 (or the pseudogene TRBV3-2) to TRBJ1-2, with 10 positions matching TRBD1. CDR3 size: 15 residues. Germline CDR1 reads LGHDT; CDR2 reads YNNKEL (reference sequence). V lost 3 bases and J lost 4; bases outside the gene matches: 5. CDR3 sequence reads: CASSHPGQGVYGYTF. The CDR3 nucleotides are TGTGCCAGCAGCCACCCTGGACAGGGGGTCTATGGCTACACCTTC.

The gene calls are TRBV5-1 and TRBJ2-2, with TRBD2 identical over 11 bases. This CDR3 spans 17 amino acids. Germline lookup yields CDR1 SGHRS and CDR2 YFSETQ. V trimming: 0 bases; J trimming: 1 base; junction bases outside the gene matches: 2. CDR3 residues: CASSLGLAGKNTGELFF. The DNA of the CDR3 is TGCGCCAGCAGCTTGGGACTAGCGGGGAAGAACACCGGGGAGCTGTTTTTT.

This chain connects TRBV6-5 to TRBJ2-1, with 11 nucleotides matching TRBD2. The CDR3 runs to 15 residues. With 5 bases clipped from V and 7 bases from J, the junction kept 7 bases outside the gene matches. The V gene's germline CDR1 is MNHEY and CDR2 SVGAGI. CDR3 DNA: TGTGCCAGCAGTCAACTAGCGGGAGCCCCGAATGAGCAGTTCTTC. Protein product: CASSQLAGAPNEQFF.

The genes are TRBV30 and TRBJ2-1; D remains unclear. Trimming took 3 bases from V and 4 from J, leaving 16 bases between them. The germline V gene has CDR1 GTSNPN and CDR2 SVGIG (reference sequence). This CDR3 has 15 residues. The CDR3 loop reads CAWREPYRGYNEQFF. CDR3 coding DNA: TGTGCCTGGAGGGAGCCCTATCGTGGATACAATGAGCAGTTCTTC.

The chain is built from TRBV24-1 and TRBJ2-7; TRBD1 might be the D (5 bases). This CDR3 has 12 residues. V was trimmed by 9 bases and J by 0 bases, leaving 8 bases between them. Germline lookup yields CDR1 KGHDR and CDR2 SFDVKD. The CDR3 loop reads CATARDSYEQYF. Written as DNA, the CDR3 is TGTGCCACCGCCAGGGACTCCTACGAGCAGTACTTC.

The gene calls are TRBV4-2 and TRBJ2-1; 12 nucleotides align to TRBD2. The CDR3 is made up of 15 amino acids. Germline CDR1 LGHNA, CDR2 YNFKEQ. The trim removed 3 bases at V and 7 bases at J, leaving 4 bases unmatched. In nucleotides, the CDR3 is TGTGCCAGCAGCCAGACTAGCGGGAGTTGGAATGAGCAGTTCTTC. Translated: CASSQTSGSWNEQFF.

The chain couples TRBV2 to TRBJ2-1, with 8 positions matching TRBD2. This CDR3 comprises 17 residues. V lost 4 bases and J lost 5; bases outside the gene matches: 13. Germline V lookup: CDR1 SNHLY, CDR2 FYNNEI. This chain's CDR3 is CASSGSSGRSRNNEQFF. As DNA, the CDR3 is TGTGCCAGCAGTGGTTCGAGCGGGAGAAGTCGGAACAATGAGCAGTTCTTC.

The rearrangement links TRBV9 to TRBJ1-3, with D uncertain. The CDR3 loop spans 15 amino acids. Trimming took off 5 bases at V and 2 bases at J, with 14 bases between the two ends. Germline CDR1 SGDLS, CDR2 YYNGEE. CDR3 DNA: TGTGCCAGCAGAGGACCGGGAGACGCTGGAAACACCATATATTTT. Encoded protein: CASRGPGDAGNTIYF.

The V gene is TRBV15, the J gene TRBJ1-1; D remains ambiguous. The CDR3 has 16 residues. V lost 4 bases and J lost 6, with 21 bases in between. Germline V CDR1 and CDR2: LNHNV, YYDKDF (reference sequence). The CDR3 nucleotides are TGTGCCACCAGCAACTCATCCGGACGGGCGGGCGCTGAAGCTTTCTTT. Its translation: CATSNSSGRAGAEAFF.

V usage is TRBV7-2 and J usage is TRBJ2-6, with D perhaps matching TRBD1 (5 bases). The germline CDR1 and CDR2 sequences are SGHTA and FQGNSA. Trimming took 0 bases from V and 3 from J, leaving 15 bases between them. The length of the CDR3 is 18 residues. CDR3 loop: CASSLAGHGVDGANVLTF. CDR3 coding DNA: TGTGCCAGCAGCTTAGCGGGGCACGGTGTTGATGGGGCCAACGTCCTGACTTTC.

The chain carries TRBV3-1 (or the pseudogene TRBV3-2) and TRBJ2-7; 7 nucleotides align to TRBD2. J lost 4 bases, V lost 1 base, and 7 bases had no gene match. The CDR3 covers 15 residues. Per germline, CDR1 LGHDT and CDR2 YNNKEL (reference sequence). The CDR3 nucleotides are TGTGCCAGCAGCCAAGCGGTGGGAGGGGTTTACGAGCAGTACTTC. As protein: CASSQAVGGVYEQYF.

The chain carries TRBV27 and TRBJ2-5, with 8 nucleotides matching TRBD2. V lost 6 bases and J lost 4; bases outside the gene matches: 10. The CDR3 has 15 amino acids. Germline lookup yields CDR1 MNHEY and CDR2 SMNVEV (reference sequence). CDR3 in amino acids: CASSPGTRFGETQYF. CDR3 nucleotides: TGTGCCAGCAGCCCCGGGACTAGATTTGGAGAGACCCAGTACTTC.

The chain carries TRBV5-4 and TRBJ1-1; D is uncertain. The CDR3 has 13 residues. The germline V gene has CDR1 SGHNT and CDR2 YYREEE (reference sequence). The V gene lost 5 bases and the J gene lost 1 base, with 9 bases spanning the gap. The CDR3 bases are TGTGCCAGCAGAGGCGAGGGGAACACTGAAGCTTTCTTT. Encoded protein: CASRGEGNTEAFF.

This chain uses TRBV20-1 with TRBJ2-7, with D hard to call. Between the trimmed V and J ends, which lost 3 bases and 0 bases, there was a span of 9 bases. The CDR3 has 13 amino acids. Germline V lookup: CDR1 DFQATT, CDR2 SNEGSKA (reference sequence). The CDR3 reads CSASPQYSYEQYF. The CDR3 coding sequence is TGCAGTGCTAGTCCACAGTACTCCTACGAGCAGTACTTC.

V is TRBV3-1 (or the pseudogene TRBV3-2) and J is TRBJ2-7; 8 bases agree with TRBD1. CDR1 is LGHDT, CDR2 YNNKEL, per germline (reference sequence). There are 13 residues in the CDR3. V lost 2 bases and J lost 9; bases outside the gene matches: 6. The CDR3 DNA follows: TGTGCCAGCAGCCAATCGGACAGGGCTGGGCAGTACTTC. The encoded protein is CASSQSDRAGQYF.

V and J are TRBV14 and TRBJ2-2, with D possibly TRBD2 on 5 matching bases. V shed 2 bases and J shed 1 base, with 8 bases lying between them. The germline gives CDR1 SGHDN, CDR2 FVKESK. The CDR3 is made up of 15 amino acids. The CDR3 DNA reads TGTGCCAGCAGCCAAACGAGGGAGAACACCGGGGAGCTGTTTTTT. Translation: CASSQTRENTGELFF.

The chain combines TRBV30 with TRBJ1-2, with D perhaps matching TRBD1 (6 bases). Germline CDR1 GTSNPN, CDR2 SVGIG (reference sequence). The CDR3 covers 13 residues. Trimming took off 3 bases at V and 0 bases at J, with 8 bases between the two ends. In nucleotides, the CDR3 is TGTGCCTGGAGCCGGACAGCTAACTATGGCTACACCTTC. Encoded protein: CAWSRTANYGYTF.

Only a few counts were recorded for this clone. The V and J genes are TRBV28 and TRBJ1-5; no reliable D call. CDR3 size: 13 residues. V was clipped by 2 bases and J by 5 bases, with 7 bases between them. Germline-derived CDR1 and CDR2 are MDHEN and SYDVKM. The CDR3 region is CASSLRGDQPQHF. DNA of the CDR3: TGTGCCAGCAGTTTACGGGGAGATCAGCCCCAGCATTTT.

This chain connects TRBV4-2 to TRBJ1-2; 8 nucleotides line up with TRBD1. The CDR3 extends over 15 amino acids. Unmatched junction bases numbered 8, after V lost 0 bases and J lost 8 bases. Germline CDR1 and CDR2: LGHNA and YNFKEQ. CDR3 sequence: CASSQETRGRFGYTF. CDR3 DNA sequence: TGTGCCAGCAGCCAAGAGACCAGGGGGCGATTCGGCTACACCTTC.

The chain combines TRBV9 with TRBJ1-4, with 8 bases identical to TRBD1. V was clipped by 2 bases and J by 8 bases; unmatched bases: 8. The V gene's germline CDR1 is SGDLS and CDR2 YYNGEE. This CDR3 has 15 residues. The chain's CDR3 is CASSVSTGGDEKLFF. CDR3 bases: TGTGCCAGCAGCGTTAGTACAGGGGGGGACGAAAAACTGTTTTTT. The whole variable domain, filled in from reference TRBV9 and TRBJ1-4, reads DSGVTQTPKHLITATGQRVTLRCSPRSGDLSVYWYQQSLDQGLQFLIQYYNGEERAKGNILERFSAQQFPDLHSELNLSSLELGDSALYFCASSVSTGGDEKLFFGSGTQLSVL.

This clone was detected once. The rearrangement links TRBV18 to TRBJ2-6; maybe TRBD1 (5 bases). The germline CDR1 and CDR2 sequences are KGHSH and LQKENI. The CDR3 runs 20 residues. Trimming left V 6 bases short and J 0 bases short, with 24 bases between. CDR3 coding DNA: TGTGCCAGCTCCCCTACAGGTGATCCCTACTCCAGCTCTGGGGCCAACGTCCTGACTTTC. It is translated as CASSPTGDPYSSSGANVLTF.

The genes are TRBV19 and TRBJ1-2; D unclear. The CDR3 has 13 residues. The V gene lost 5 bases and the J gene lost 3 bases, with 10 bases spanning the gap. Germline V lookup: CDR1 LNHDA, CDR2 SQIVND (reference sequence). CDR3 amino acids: CASSLSEDYGYTF. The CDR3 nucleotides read TGTGCCAGTAGTTTGTCAGAAGACTATGGCTACACCTTC.

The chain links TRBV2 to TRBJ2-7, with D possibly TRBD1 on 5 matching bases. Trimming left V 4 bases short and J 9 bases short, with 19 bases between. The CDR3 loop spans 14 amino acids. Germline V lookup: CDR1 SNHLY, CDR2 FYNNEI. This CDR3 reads CASSVGRVVTVQYF. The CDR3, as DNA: TGTGCCAGCAGTGTCGGCAGGGTAGTTACCGTGCAGTACTTC.

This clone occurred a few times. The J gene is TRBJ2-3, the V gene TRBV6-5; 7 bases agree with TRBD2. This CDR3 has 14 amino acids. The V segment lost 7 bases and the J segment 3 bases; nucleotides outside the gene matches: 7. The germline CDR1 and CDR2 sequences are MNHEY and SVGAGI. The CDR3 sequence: CASTLWEGTDTQYF. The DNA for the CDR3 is TGTGCCAGCACCCTCTGGGAGGGGACAGATACGCAGTATTTT.